The entry below describes one TCR beta chain. Its cognate antigen is unknown. The sample comes from a study of T cells in localized non-small cell lung cancer. General study findings and limits: Uninvolved adjacent lung had more T cell clonality than any other tissue, topping tumor. Higher T cell density in the blood was associated with longer overall survival, whereas higher adjacent-lung clonality associated with shorter survival. Because sequencing included only one region (of the tumor), heterogeneity remains possible. Adjacent lung held a median around 58 of the top 100 tumor clones.

Some clones are missing from TCRdb's copy, which holds only in-frame ones; the method was immunoSEQ multiplex PCR. The sample carries tens of thousands of clones, about four fifths recorded once. After removal of 4 bases from V and 4 bases from J, the junction contained 11 bases not matched to a gene. Germline V CDR1 and CDR2: LNHDA, SQIVND (reference sequence). The CDR3 is made up of 17 amino acids. The chain recombines TRBV19 with TRBJ2-1; TRBD2 aligns across 9 bases. Sequencing was performed on peripheral blood mononuclear cells, taken before any cancer treatment. This clonotype originated in a male donor older than 55 with stage II lung adenocarcinoma. The CDR3 nucleotides read TGTGCCAGTAGTAACCAGCGGGAGGTCCTCCAGTACAATGAGCAGTTCTTC. It is translated as CASSNQREVLQYNEQFF. Complete variable domain (other parts from reference TRBV19 and TRBJ2-1): DGGITQSPKYLFRKEGQNVTLSCEQNLNHDAMYWYRQDPGQGLRLIYYSQIVNDFQKGDIAEGYSVSREKKESFPLTVTSAQKNPTAFYLCASSNQREVLQYNEQFFGPGTRLTVL.